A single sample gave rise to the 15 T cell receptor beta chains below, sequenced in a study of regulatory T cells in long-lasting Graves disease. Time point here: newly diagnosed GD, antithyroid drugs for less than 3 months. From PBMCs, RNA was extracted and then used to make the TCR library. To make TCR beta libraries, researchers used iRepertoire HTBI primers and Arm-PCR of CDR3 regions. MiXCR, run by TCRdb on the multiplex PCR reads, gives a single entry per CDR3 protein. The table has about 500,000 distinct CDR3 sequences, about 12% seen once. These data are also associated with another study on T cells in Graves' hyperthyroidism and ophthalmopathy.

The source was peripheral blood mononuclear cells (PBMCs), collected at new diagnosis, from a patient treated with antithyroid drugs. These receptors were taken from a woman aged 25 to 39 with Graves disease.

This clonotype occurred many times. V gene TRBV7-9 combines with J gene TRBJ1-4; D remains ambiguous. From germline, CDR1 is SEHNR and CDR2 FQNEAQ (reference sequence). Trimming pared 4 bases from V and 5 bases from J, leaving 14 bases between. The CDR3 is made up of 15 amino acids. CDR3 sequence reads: CASSSGRGWNEKLFF. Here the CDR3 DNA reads TGTGCCAGCAGCTCCGGTCGAGGATGGAATGAAAAACTGTTTTTT.

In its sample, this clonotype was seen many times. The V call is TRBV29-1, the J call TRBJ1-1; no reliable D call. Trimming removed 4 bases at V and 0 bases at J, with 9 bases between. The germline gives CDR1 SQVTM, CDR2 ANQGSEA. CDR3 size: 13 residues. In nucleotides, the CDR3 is TGCAGCGTTGCCCCCAGGCTGAACACTGAAGCTTTCTTT. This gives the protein CSVAPRLNTEAFF.

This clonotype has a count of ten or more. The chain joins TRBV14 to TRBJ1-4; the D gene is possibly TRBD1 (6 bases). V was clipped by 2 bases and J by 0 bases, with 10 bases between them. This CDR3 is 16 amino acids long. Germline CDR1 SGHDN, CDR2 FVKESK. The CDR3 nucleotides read TGTGCCAGCAGCCAAAGACAGGTTACAACTAATGAAAAACTGTTTTTT. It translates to CASSQRQVTTNEKLFF.

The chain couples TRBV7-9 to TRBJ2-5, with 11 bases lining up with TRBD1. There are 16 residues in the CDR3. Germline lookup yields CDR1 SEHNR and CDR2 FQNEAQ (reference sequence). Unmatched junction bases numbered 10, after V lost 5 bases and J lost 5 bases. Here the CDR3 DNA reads TGTGCCAGCAGCCCCATGGACAGGGGGCGCGGGGAGACCCAGTACTTC. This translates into CASSPMDRGRGETQYF. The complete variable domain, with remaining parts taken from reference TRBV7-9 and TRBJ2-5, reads DTGVSQNPRHKITKRGQNVTFRCDPISEHNRLYWYRQTLGQGPEFLTYFQNEAQLEKSRLLSDRFSAERPKGSFSTLEIQRTEQGDSAMYLCASSPMDRGRGETQYFGPGTRLLVL.

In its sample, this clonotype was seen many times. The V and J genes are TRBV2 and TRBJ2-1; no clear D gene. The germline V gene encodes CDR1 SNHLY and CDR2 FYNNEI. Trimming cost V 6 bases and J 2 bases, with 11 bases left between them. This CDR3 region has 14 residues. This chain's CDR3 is CASRHGDTYNEQFF. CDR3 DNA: TGTGCCAGCAGACACGGAGATACCTACAATGAGCAGTTCTTC. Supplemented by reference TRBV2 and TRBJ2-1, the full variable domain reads EPEVTQTPSHQVTQMGQEVILRCVPISNHLYFYWYRQILGQKVEFLVSFYNNEISEKSEIFDDQFSVERPDGSNFTLKIRSTKLEDSAMYFCASRHGDTYNEQFFGPGTRLTVL.

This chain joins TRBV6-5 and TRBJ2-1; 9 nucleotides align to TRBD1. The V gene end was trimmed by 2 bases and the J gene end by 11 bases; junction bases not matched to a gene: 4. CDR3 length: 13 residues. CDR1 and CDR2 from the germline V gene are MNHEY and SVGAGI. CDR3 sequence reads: CASSYPGQGKQFF. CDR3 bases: TGTGCCAGCAGTTACCCCGGACAGGGGAAGCAGTTCTTC.

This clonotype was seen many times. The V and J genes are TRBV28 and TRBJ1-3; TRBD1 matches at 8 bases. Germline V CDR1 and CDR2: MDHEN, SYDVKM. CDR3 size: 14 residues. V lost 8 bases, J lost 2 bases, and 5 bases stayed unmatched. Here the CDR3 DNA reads TGTGCCAGCTGGGACAGGATCACTGGAAACACCATATATTTT. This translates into CASWDRITGNTIYF.

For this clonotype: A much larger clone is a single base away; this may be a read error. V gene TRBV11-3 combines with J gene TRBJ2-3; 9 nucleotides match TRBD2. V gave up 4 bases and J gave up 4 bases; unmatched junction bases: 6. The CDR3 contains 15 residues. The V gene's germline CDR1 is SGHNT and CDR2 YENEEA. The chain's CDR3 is CASSSAGGPADTQYF. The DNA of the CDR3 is TGTGCCAGCAGCTCGGCGGGAGGGCCCGCAGATACGCAGTATTTT. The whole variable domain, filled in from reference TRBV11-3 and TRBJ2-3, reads EAGVVQSPRYKIIEKKQPVAFWCNPISGHNTLYWYLQNLGQGPELLIRYENEEAVDDSQLPKDRFSAERLKGVDSTLKIQPAELGDSAVYLCASSSAGGPADTQYFGPGTRLTVL.

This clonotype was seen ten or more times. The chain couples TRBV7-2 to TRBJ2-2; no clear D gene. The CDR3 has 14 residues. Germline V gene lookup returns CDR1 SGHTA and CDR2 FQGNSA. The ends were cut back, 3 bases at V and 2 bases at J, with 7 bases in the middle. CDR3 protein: CASSLRSNTGELFF. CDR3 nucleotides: TGTGCCAGCAGCTTGCGGTCAAACACCGGGGAGCTGTTTTTT.

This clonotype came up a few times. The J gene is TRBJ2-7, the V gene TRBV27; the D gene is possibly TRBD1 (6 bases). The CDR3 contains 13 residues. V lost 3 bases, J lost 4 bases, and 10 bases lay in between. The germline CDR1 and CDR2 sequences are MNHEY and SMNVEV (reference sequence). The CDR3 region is CASSLQGHYEQYF. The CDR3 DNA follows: TGTGCCAGCAGTTTGCAGGGGCATTACGAGCAGTACTTC.

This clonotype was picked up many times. CDR3 sequence reads: CASSSLRAGGNTIYF. The CDR3 DNA is TGTGCCAGCAGCTCTCTCCGGGCCGGCGGAAACACCATATATTTT. The chain is built from TRBV11-2 and TRBJ1-3; no definite D call. In germline, CDR1 is SGHAT, CDR2 FQNNGV. The length of the CDR3 is 15 residues. The V and J ends lost 4 bases and 4 bases respectively, with 14 bases between them.

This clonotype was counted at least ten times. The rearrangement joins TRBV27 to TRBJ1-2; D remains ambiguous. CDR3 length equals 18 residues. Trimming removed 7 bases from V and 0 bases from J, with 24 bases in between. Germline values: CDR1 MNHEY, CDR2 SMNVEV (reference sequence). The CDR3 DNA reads TGTGCCAGCACCCCTCTCCCCCTAAAGAAGCGTTCTAACTATGGCTACACCTTC. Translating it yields CASTPLPLKKRSNYGYTF.

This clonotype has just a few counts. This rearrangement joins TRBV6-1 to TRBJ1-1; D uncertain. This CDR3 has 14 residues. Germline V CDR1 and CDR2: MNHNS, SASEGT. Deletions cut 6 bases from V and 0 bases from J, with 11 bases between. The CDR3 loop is CASSHPQMNTEAFF. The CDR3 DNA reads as TGTGCCAGCAGCCATCCGCAGATGAACACTGAAGCTTTCTTT.

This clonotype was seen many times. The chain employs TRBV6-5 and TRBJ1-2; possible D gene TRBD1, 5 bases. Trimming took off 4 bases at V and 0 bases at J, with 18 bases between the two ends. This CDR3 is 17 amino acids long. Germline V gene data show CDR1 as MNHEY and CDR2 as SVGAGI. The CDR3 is CASSSQELDAANYGYTF. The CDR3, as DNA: TGTGCCAGCAGTTCACAGGAGCTTGATGCAGCTAACTATGGCTACACCTTC.

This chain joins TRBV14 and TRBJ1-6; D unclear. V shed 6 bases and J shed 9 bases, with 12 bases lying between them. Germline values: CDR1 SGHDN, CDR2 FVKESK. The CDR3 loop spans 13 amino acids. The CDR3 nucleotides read TGTGCCAGCAGTTCCTTTTTAGGTTCACCCCTCCACTTT. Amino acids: CASSSFLGSPLHF.